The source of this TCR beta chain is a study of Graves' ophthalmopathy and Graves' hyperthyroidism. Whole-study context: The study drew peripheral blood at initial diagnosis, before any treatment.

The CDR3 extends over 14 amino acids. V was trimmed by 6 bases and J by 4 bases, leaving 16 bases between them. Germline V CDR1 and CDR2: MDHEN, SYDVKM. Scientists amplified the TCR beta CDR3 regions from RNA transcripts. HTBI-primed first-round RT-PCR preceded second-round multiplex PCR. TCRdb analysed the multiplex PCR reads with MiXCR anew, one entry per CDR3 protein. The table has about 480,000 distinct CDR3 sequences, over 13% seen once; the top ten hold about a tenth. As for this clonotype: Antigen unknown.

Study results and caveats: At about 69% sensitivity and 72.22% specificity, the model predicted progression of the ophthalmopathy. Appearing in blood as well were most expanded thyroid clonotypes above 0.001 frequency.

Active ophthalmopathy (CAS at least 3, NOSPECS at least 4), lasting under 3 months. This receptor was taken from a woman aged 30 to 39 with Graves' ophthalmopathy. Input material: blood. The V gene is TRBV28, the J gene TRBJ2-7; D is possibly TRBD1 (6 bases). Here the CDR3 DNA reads TGTGCCAGCAGACCGACGACAGGCTATTACGAGCAGTACTTC. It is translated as CASRPTTGYYEQYF.